Only a few counts were recorded for the clone carrying this TCR beta chain. The antigen remains unidentified. Central memory, naive, regulatory and stem cell-like memory CD4+ cells were sorted by CD45RO/CCR7/CD25/CD127/CD95/CD27. Germline CDR1 KGHSH, CDR2 LQKENI. V dropped 3 bases and J dropped 6; count of bases not matched to a gene: 9. This CDR3 contains 15 residues. The entry originates in a study of beta chain features in type 1 diabetes. Study observations and caveats: When VDJ junctions were examined, type 1 diabetes patients showed fewer insertions and more deletions. TCRB CDR3s from Type 1 diabetes patients were moderately but significantly shorter in all four CD4+ subsets.

The whole isolated RNA underwent reverse transcription, so sequencing captured expressed TCRB transcripts. This table comes from immunoSEQ multiplex PCR, and its TCRdb copy is limited to in-frame clones, with some not included. Counted here are 300,000 to 350,000 clones, 8% occurring once; the ten biggest clones make up 0.44%. The chain combines TRBV18 with TRBJ2-7, with 9 bases matching TRBD1. The TCR comes from a young woman in good health. The sample consisted of central memory CD4+ T cells from blood. The chain's CDR3 is CASSPTGGSVGEQYF. In DNA, the CDR3 is TGTGCCAGCTCACCGACAGGGGGTAGTGTGGGCGAGCAGTACTTC.